One and the same sample provided the 30 T cell receptor beta chains below, sequenced in a study of early T cells in non-severe SARS-CoV-2 infection. In TCRdb, the 5' RACE reads were re-called with MiXCR into one record per CDR3 protein. This sample carries 63,000 or so distinct CDR3 sequences, over 10% of them seen once, and the ten largest clones take about 5.8%. The starting material was whole blood, obtained at baseline. The receptors originated from an adult who was a healthcare worker with PCR-confirmed SARS-CoV-2 infection or an uninfected control (not recorded which).

The chain joins TRBV3-1 to TRBJ2-3; possibly TRBD2 for D (5 bases). The CDR3 runs 16 residues. Deletions cut 4 bases from V and 4 bases from J, with 18 bases between. The V gene's germline CDR1 is LGHDT and CDR2 YNNKEL (reference sequence). CDR3 amino acids: CASSLPGSRVPDTQYF. The DNA for the CDR3 is TGTGCCAGCAGCCTGCCTGGGTCGCGGGTCCCAGATACGCAGTATTTT.

This chain joins TRBV4-1 and TRBJ1-6; TRBD1 matches at 7 bases. The CDR3 length is 17 residues. Germline values: CDR1 MGHRA, CDR2 YSYEKL. V shed 0 bases and J 5 bases; nucleotides not matched to a gene: 7. The CDR3 DNA is TGCGCCAGCAGCCAAGATAGGGGGACAGCCCATAATTCACCCCTCCACTTT. Residues: CASSQDRGTAHNSPLHF.

The rearrangement links TRBV9 to TRBJ2-1; 7 bases align to TRBD2. The germline V gene encodes CDR1 SGDLS and CDR2 YYNGEE. The length of the CDR3 is 15 residues. With V trimmed by 3 bases and J by 3 bases, 6 bases remained unmatched. The CDR3 DNA sequence: TGTGCCAGCAGCGCCCCCGGGACTAACTACAATGAGCAGTTCTTC. Its protein is CASSAPGTNYNEQFF.

This clonotype has ten or more counts. The CDR3 sequence is CSARDRVSDIQYF. In nucleotides, the CDR3 is TGCAGTGCTAGAGACAGGGTATCGGACATTCAGTACTTC. The chain recombines TRBV20-1 with TRBJ2-4; D might be TRBD1 (5 bases). Germline V lookup: CDR1 DFQATT, CDR2 SNEGSKA (reference sequence). V lost 0 bases and J 8 bases, leaving 11 bases between the germline ends. The CDR3 contains 13 residues.

This clonotype has ten or more counts. This sequence joins TRBV7-9 and TRBJ2-3; 7 bases map to TRBD2. V lost 3 bases, J lost 0 bases, and 0 bases stayed unmatched. Germline CDR1 reads SEHNR; CDR2 reads FQNEAQ (reference sequence). The CDR3 totals 14 residues. DNA of the CDR3: TGTGCCAGCAGCTTTAGCGGGAGCACAGATACGCAGTATTTT. Amino acids: CASSFSGSTDTQYF.

The chain combines TRBV29-1 with TRBJ1-2; D is unclear. The CDR3 loop spans 11 amino acids. The germline V gene encodes CDR1 SQVTM and CDR2 ANQGSEA. V lost 6 bases to trimming and J lost 2 bases, with 7 bases between them. CDR3 DNA: TGCAGCGTGACGGAAAACTATGGCTACACCTTC. Protein sequence: CSVTENYGYTF.

The chain uses TRBV6-5 and TRBJ2-2; D possibly matches TRBD1 or TRBD2 (6 bases each). V gave up 7 bases and J gave up 9 bases, with 15 bases separating them. This CDR3 is 13 amino acids long. Germline CDR1 is MNHEY and CDR2 is SVGAGI. The CDR3 nucleotides read TGTGCCAGCACCCCCCCCGGGGGCCGGGAGCTGTTTTTT. This encodes CASTPPGGRELFF.

The V and J genes are TRBV5-4 and TRBJ1-4; 9 bases match TRBD1. J was trimmed by 6 bases and V by 1 base; bases with no gene match: 10. CDR3 length: 17 amino acids. Germline CDR1 SGHNT, CDR2 YYREEE (reference sequence). CDR3 region: CASSLLGTGRGYEKLFF. DNA for the CDR3: TGTGCCAGCAGCTTGCTCGGGACAGGGAGAGGATATGAAAAACTGTTTTTT.

This clonotype was seen at least ten times. This chain connects TRBV29-1 to TRBJ2-1, with 9 bases aligning to TRBD2. The length of the CDR3 is 14 residues. The junction had 5 bases not matched to a gene; V was cut back by 2 bases and J by 6 bases. Per the germline V gene, CDR1 is SQVTM and CDR2 is ANQGSEA. CDR3 nucleotides: TGCAGCGTTGAACTGCTAGCGGGAACCAATGAGCAGTTCTTC. Translation gives CSVELLAGTNEQFF.

Many counts were recorded for this clonotype. The V and J genes are TRBV7-3 and TRBJ2-2, with 11 bases fitting TRBD2. V gave up 5 bases and J gave up 6 bases; unmatched junction bases: 8. Per the germline V gene, CDR1 is SGHTA and CDR2 is FQGTGA. The length of the CDR3 is 16 residues. For the CDR3, the DNA is TGTGCCAGCAGCATTACTAGCGGGGGATGGCCCGGGGAGCTGTTTTTT. It is translated as CASSITSGGWPGELFF. The complete variable domain, with remaining parts taken from reference TRBV7-3 and TRBJ2-2, reads GAGVSQTPSNKVTEKGKYVELRCDPISGHTALYWYRQSLGQGPEFLIYFQGTGAADDSGLPNDRFFAVRPEGSVSTLKIQRTERGDSAVYLCASSITSGGWPGELFFGEGSRLTVL.

This clonotype was recorded a few times. The J gene is TRBJ1-1, the V gene TRBV20-1; 10 bases agree with TRBD1. The germline gives CDR1 DFQATT, CDR2 SNEGSKA (reference sequence). V shed 6 bases, J shed 4 bases, and the junction held 5 bases outside the gene matches. There are 13 residues in the CDR3. The CDR3, as DNA: TGCAGTGCCCGGGACAGGGGTATCACTGAAGCTTTCTTT. This encodes CSARDRGITEAFF.

This clonotype appeared many times. The chain combines TRBV15 with TRBJ1-3, with a tentative D call TRBD1 (5 bases). V lost 1 base to trimming and J lost 2 bases, with 9 bases between them. The germline gives CDR1 LNHNV, CDR2 YYDKDF (reference sequence). This CDR3 contains 15 residues. In DNA form, the CDR3 reads TGTGCCACCAGCAGAGTTGGGGCGCCTGGAAACACCATATATTTT. The encoded protein is CATSRVGAPGNTIYF. The full variable domain, with the rest looked up from reference TRBV15 and TRBJ1-3, is DAMVIQNPRYQVTQFGKPVTLSCSQTLNHNVMYWYQQKSSQAPKLLFHYYDKDFNNEADTPDNFQSRRPNTSFCFLDIRSPGLGDTAMYLCATSRVGAPGNTIYFGEGSWLTVV.

The chain has TRBV27 and TRBJ2-3; tentative D call: TRBD1 (5 bases). Trimming took off 5 bases at V and 0 bases at J, with 6 bases between the two ends. The length of the CDR3 is 13 residues. Germline CDR1 reads MNHEY; CDR2 reads SMNVEV (reference sequence). The CDR3 is CASSRQSTDTQYF. Written as DNA, the CDR3 is TGTGCCAGCAGTCGACAGAGCACAGATACGCAGTATTTT.

This clonotype occurred many times. The genes are TRBV19 and TRBJ1-4, with D tentatively TRBD1 (6 bases). Trimming cost V 5 bases and J 8 bases, with 18 bases left between them. In germline, CDR1 is LNHDA, CDR2 SQIVND (reference sequence). The CDR3 sequence is 15 residues long. The DNA for the CDR3 is TGTGCCAGTAGTCCCCAACAGGGATTCGGCGAAAAACTGTTTTTT. This codes for CASSPQQGFGEKLFF.

V gene TRBV30 combines with J gene TRBJ2-7; no reliable D call. CDR3 size: 12 residues. CDR1 is GTSNPN, CDR2 SVGIG, per germline (reference sequence). Trimming removed 2 bases from V and 2 bases from J, with 7 bases in between. The CDR3 loop reads CAWSKSAYEQYF. In nucleotides, the CDR3 is TGTGCCTGGAGTAAGTCAGCCTACGAGCAGTACTTC. Looking up the rest from reference TRBV30 and TRBJ2-7 gives the full variable domain: SQTIHQWPATLVQPVGSPLSLECTVEGTSNPNLYWYRQAAGRGLQLLFYSVGIGQISSEVPQNLSASRPQDRQFILSSKKLLLSDSGFYLCAWSKSAYEQYFGPGTRLTVT.

This clonotype was observed many times. The V gene is TRBV20-1, the J gene TRBJ2-1; TRBD2 agrees at 12 bases. V lost 1 base to trimming and J lost 9 bases; unmatched junction nucleotides: 4. Germline values: CDR1 DFQATT, CDR2 SNEGSKA (reference sequence). The CDR3 is 14 residues long. For the CDR3, the DNA is TGCAGTGCTAGAGGACTAGCGGGGGCATTTGAGCAGTTCTTC. It codes for CSARGLAGAFEQFF.

This clonotype was counted at least ten times. V is TRBV5-1 and J is TRBJ2-5; D might be TRBD2 (6 bases). The CDR3 sequence is 15 residues long. Trimming removed 3 bases from V and 2 bases from J, with 14 bases in between. CDR1 and CDR2 from the germline V gene are SGHRS and YFSETQ. CDR3 sequence reads: CASSSGDSLQETQYF. CDR3 in DNA: TGCGCCAGCAGCTCGGGAGACAGCTTACAAGAGACCCAGTACTTC.

The chain has TRBV2 and TRBJ2-7; no firm D call. The CDR3 contains 13 residues. Trimming cost V 3 bases and J 6 bases, with 12 bases left between them. CDR1 is SNHLY, CDR2 FYNNEI, per germline. For the CDR3, the DNA is TGTGCCAGCAGTGACGAAGGAGCCTCCGAGCAGTACTTC. Protein: CASSDEGASEQYF.

This chain joins TRBV6-2 or TRBV6-3 and TRBJ2-1, with 8 positions matching TRBD2. The CDR3 sequence is 15 residues long. Germline CDR1 reads MNHEY; CDR2 reads SVGEGT. The trim removed 6 bases at V and 4 bases at J, leaving 8 bases unmatched. CDR3 bases: TGTGCCAGCAGGCGCAAAGCTAGCGGGTACAATGAGCAGTTCTTC. It encodes CASRRKASGYNEQFF.

This clonotype has at least ten counts. In nucleotides, the CDR3 is TGTGCCAGCAGCAAGGGACAGCAACAAGAGACCCAGTACTTC. This codes for CASSKGQQQETQYF. The chain combines TRBV2 with TRBJ2-5, with 7 bases fitting TRBD1. Germline V gene lookup returns CDR1 SNHLY and CDR2 FYNNEI. V was clipped by 6 bases and J by 2 bases; unmatched bases: 6. CDR3 length: 14 residues.

A few counts support this clonotype. The chain combines TRBV6-2 or TRBV6-3 with TRBJ1-1; no definite D call. From germline, CDR1 is MNHEY and CDR2 SVGEGT. The CDR3 consists of 15 residues. The V end was cut by 2 bases, the J end by 5 bases, with 15 bases between. Here the CDR3 reads CASSYDAGKMTEAFF. The CDR3 DNA follows: TGTGCCAGCAGTTACGACGCGGGGAAGATGACTGAAGCTTTCTTT.

Many counts were recorded for this clonotype. The chain carries TRBV15 and TRBJ2-3, with a possible D match to TRBD1 (5 bases). Looked up from germline, CDR1 is LNHNV and CDR2 is YYDKDF (reference sequence). The CDR3 covers 15 residues. Deletions cut 8 bases from V and 0 bases from J, with 15 bases between. The CDR3 region has the DNA TGTGCCACCGGCCAGGGTGGGATTAGCACAGATACGCAGTATTTT. The encoded protein is CATGQGGISTDTQYF.

This chain connects TRBV5-4 to TRBJ2-2; 9 nucleotides line up with TRBD2. Germline CDR1 and CDR2: SGHNT and YYREEE (reference sequence). The CDR3 has 16 amino acids. J lost 2 bases, V lost 0 bases, and 2 bases had no gene match. CDR3 protein: CASSLVGLANTGELFF. For the CDR3, the DNA is TGTGCCAGCAGCTTGGTGGGACTAGCAAACACCGGGGAGCTGTTTTTT.

V usage is TRBV27 and J usage is TRBJ2-3; 10 bases align to TRBD2. CDR3 size: 16 residues. Germline V gene lookup returns CDR1 MNHEY and CDR2 SMNVEV (reference sequence). Unmatched junction bases numbered 8, after V lost 2 bases and J lost 6 bases. The CDR3: CASSLGLAVEVDTQYF. The DNA for the CDR3 is TGTGCCAGCAGTTTAGGACTAGCGGTCGAGGTGGATACGCAGTATTTT.

This clonotype has a handful of counts. The chain is built from TRBV21-1 and TRBJ2-7; no check of the table's D call, TRBD2, against the DNA was made. TRBV21-1 is a recognized pseudogene. This CDR3 has 14 residues. This CDR3 reads CASSTPGSTYEQYF. In DNA form, the CDR3 reads TGTGCCAGCAGCACTCCCGGGTCTACCTACGAGCAGTACTTC.

This clonotype was observed a few times. This rearrangement joins TRBV5-1 to TRBJ2-3, with TRBD2 matching over 13 bases. V was pared by 4 bases and J by 3 bases, with 8 bases of the junction left unmatched. The CDR3 loop spans 17 amino acids. Germline lookup yields CDR1 SGHRS and CDR2 YFSETQ. The CDR3: CASSRRPGLAGTDTQYF. Written as DNA, the CDR3 is TGCGCCAGCAGCCGACGACCGGGACTAGCGGGGACAGATACGCAGTATTTT.

The sample holds a few counts of this clonotype. The chain has TRBV5-5 and TRBJ2-7, with D possibly TRBD2 on 8 matching bases. Trimming removed 6 bases from V and 3 bases from J, with 19 bases in between. The CDR3 is 15 residues long. Germline V lookup: CDR1 SGHKS, CDR2 YYEKEE (reference sequence). CDR3 region: CASIAGQSPLYEQYF. The CDR3 DNA sequence: TGTGCCAGCATAGCGGGACAGTCCCCCCTCTACGAGCAGTACTTC.

J is TRBJ2-3 and V is TRBV6-5; 12 positions match TRBD2. Per germline, CDR1 MNHEY and CDR2 SVGAGI. The CDR3 extends over 16 amino acids. V gave up 6 bases and J gave up 1 base; unmatched junction bases: 5. The CDR3 region has the DNA TGTGCCAGCAGAGGACTAGCGGGAAAGGGCACAGATACGCAGTATTTT. Residues: CASRGLAGKGTDTQYF.

This clonotype has more than one count but fewer than ten. V usage is TRBV7-8 and J usage is TRBJ1-1; TRBD1 aligns across 7 bases. In germline, CDR1 is SGHVS, CDR2 FQNEAQ. The J segment lost 0 bases and the V segment lost 6 bases, leaving 4 bases of the junction unmatched. The CDR3 has 14 amino acids. The DNA of the CDR3 is TGTGCCAGCAGACCGGGACAGTTGAACACTGAAGCTTTCTTT. This encodes CASRPGQLNTEAFF.

The chain couples TRBV7-9 to TRBJ1-1; 7 positions match TRBD1. This CDR3 has 16 residues. CDR1 is SEHNR, CDR2 FQNEAQ, per germline (reference sequence). V trimming: 5 bases; J trimming: 3 bases; junction bases outside the gene matches: 12. CDR3 region: CASSPDGGGMDTEAFF. The CDR3 DNA is TGTGCCAGCAGCCCCGATGGAGGGGGCATGGACACTGAAGCTTTCTTT. The whole variable domain, filled in from reference TRBV7-9 and TRBJ1-1, reads DTGVSQNPRHKITKRGQNVTFRCDPISEHNRLYWYRQTLGQGPEFLTYFQNEAQLEKSRLLSDRFSAERPKGSFSTLEIQRTEQGDSAMYLCASSPDGGGMDTEAFFGQGTRLTVV.